Following are 3 T cell receptor beta chains from one sample sequenced in a study of blood T cell repertoires in COVID-19. Clones were read by immunoSEQ multiplex PCR, and TCRdb kept only the in-frame ones, dropping some. The sample records about 220,000 clones, over 60% being singletons. The sequencing sample was made of peripheral blood. The origin of the receptors is a woman aged 70-85 years with acute or convalescent COVID-19.

Here the CDR3 reads CAISESDSGFWEQYV. The DNA for the CDR3 is TGTGCCATCAGTGAGTCAGACTCAGGGTTTTGGGAGCAGTACGTC. V usage is TRBV10-3 and J usage is TRBJ2-7, with a tentative D call TRBD1 (5 bases). The CDR3 contains 15 residues. V was shortened by 0 bases and J by 7 bases, with 16 bases between the two germline ends. The germline V gene encodes CDR1 ENHRY and CDR2 SYGVKD.

This clone turned up a few times. As DNA, the CDR3 is TGTGCCAGCAGTGAGTTAGGGGGTCTGGCGGAGACCCAGTACTTC. It translates to CASSELGGLAETQYF. V and J are TRBV6-1 and TRBJ2-5; TRBD1 might be the D (6 bases). Trimming shortened V by 3 bases and J by 5 bases, and 16 bases separated the two germline ends. This CDR3 has 15 residues. The germline gives CDR1 MNHNS, CDR2 SASEGT.

V and J are TRBV11-2 and TRBJ1-5; D is ambiguous. Germline V CDR1 and CDR2: SGHAT, FQNNGV. The CDR3 consists of 12 residues. Trimming pared 1 base from V and 10 bases from J, leaving 8 bases between. As DNA, the CDR3 is TGTGCCAGCAGCTTAGCGGGAGGACCCCAGCATTTT. It yields the protein CASSLAGGPQHF.